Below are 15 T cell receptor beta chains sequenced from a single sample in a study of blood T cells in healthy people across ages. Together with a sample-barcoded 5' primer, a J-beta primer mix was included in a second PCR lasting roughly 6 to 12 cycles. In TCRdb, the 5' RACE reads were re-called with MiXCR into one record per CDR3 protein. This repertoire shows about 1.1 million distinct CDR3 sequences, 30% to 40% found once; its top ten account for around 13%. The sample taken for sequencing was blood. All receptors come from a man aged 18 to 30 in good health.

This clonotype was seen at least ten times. CDR3 in DNA: TGCAGTGCTACAGGACTAGCGGGGATCCCAGATACGCAGTATTTT. Its protein product is CSATGLAGIPDTQYF. This sequence joins TRBV20-1 and TRBJ2-3, with 12 bases that match TRBD2. The V gene end was trimmed by 4 bases and the J gene end by 4 bases; junction bases not matched to a gene: 6. CDR1 and CDR2 (germline): DFQATT, SNEGSKA (reference sequence). The CDR3 is made up of 15 amino acids.

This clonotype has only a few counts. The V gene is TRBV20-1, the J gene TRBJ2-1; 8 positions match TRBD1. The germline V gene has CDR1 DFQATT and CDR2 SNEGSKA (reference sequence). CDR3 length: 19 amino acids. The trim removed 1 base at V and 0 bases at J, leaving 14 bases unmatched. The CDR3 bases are TGCAGTGCTAGAGCTGGGACAGGTCCTTCGCGAAGCTCCTACAATGAGCAGTTCTTC. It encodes CSARAGTGPSRSSYNEQFF.

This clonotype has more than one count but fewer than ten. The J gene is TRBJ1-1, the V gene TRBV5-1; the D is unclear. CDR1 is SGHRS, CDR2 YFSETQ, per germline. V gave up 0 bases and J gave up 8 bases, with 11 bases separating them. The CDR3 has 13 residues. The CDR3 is CASSLDEETEAFF. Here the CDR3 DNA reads TGCGCCAGCAGCTTGGATGAGGAAACCGAAGCTTTCTTT. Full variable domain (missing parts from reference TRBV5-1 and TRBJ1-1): KAGVTQTPRYLIKTRGQQVTLSCSPISGHRSVSWYQQTPGQGLQFLFEYFSETQRNKGNFPGRFSGRQFSNSRSEMNVSTLELGDSALYLCASSLDEETEAFFGQGTRLTVV.

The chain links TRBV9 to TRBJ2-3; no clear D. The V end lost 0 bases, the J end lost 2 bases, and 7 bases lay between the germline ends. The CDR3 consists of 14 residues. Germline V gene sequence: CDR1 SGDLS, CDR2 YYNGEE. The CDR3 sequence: CASSVGGYTDTQYF. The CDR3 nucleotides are TGTGCCAGCAGCGTAGGAGGATACACAGATACGCAGTATTTT. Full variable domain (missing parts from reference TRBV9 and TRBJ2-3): DSGVTQTPKHLITATGQRVTLRCSPRSGDLSVYWYQQSLDQGLQFLIQYYNGEERAKGNILERFSAQQFPDLHSELNLSSLELGDSALYFCASSVGGYTDTQYFGPGTRLTVL.

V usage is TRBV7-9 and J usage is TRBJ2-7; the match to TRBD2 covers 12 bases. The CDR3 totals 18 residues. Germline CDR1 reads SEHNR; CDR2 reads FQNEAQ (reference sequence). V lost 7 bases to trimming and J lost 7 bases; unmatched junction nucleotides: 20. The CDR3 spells CASTGTSGSARGVNEQYF. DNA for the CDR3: TGTGCCAGCACCGGGACTAGCGGGTCAGCCCGGGGGGTGAATGAGCAGTACTTC.

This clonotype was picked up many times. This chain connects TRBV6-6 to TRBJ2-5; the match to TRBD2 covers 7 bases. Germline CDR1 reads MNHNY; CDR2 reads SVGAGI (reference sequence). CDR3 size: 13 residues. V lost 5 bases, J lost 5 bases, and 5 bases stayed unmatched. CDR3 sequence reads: CASSRLAEETQYF. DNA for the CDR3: TGTGCCAGCAGTAGACTAGCCGAGGAGACCCAGTACTTC.

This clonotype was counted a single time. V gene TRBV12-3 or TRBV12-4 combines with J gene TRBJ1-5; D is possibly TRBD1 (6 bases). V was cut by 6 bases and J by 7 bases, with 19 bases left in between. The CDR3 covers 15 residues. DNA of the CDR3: TGTGCCAGCAGCCCCGAGTGGGGGCGCGAACAGCCCCAGCATTTT. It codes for CASSPEWGREQPQHF.

CDR3 bases: TGTGCCAGCACGGATCAACTGAACACTGAAGCTTTCTTT. Translation gives CASTDQLNTEAFF. The rearrangement joins TRBV6-1 to TRBJ1-1; no clear D. Germline V CDR1 and CDR2: MNHNS, SASEGT. This CDR3 has 13 residues. V was clipped by 7 bases and J by 0 bases, with 9 bases between them.

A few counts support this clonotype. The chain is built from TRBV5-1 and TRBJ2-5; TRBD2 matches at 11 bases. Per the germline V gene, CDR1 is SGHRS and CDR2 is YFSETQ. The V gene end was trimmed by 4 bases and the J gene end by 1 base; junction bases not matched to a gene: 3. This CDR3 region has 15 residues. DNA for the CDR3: TGCGCCAGCAGCGGGACTAGCGGCCCCCAAGAGACCCAGTACTTC. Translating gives CASSGTSGPQETQYF.

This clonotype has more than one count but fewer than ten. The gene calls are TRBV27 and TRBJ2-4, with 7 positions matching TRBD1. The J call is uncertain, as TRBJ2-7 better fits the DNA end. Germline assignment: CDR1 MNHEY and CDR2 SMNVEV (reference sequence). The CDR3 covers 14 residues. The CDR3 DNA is TGTGCCAGCAGTATCGACAGGGTTATCTACGAGCAGTACTTC. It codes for CASSIDRVIYEQYF.

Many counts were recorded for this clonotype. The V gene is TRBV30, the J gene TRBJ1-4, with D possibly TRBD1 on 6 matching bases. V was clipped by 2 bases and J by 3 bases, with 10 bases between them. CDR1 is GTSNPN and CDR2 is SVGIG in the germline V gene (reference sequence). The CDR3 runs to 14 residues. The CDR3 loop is CAWSLGAANEKLFF. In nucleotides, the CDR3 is TGTGCCTGGAGTCTGGGGGCGGCTAATGAAAAACTGTTTTTT.

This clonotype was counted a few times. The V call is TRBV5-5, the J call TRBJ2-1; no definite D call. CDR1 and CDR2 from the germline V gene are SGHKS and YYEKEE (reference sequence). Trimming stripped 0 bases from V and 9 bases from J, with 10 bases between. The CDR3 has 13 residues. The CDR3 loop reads CASSLVRLSEQFF. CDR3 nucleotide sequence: TGTGCCAGCAGCTTGGTCAGACTGAGTGAGCAGTTCTTC.

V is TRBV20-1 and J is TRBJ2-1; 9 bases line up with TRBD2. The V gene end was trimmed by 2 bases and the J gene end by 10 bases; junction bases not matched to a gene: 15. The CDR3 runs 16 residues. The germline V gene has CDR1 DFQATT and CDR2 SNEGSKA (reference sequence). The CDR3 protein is CSARLAGFLRGWEQFF. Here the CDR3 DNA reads TGCAGTGCTAGACTAGCGGGGTTTTTGCGGGGATGGGAGCAGTTCTTC.

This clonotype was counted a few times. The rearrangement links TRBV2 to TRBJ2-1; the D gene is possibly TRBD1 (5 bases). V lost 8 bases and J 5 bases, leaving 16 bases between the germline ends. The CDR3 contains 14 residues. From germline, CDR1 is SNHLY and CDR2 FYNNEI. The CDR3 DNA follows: TGTGCCAGCCCTAACCTAGGGGCCGACAATGAGCAGTTCTTC. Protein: CASPNLGADNEQFF.

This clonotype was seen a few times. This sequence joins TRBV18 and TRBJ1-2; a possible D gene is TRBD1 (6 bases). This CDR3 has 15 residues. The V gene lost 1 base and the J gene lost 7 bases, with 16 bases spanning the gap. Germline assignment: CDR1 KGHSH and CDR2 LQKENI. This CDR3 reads CASSPHPGATSGYTF. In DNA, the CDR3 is TGTGCCAGCTCACCACACCCAGGGGCGACTAGTGGCTACACCTTC. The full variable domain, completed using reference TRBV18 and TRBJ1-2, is NAGVMQNPRHLVRRRGQEARLRCSPMKGHSHVYWYRQLPEEGLKFMVYLQKENIIDESGMPKERFSAEFPKEGPSILRIQQVVRGDSAAYFCASSPHPGATSGYTFGSGTRLTVV.